These 14 T cell receptor beta chains were sequenced from one sample in a study of blood T cell repertoires in COVID-19. Only in-frame clones appear in the TCRdb table, and some are missing; sequencing was by immunoSEQ multiplex PCR. The sample carries roughly 97,000 clones, about 86% recorded once. Source material: peripheral blood. These receptor sequences come from an elderly woman with active or convalescent COVID-19.

The rearrangement uses TRBV6-6 and TRBJ2-3, with no clear D. Trimming took off 0 bases at V and 3 bases at J, with 7 bases between the two ends. The CDR3 spans 14 residues. Germline CDR1 reads MNHNY; CDR2 reads SVGAGI (reference sequence). CDR3 nucleotide sequence: TGTGCCAGCAGTTACTCGTCCCAGACAGATACGCAGTATTTT. Its protein is CASSYSSQTDTQYF.

The V call is TRBV7-8, the J call TRBJ1-5; a weak D match, TRBD1 (6 bases). This CDR3 comprises 14 residues. The V end was cut by 0 bases, the J end by 8 bases, with 11 bases between. Germline V gives CDR1 SGHVS, CDR2 FQNEAQ. This CDR3 reads CASSLATGHKPQHF. The CDR3 DNA reads as TGTGCCAGCAGCTTAGCGACAGGTCACAAGCCCCAGCATTTT.

The rearrangement links TRBV6-5 to TRBJ1-1, with a possible D match to TRBD1 (5 bases). Germline V CDR1 and CDR2: MNHEY, SVGAGI. V lost 8 bases to trimming and J lost 7 bases, with 23 bases between them. The CDR3 sequence is 15 residues long. The CDR3 DNA reads TGTGCCAGCGCCCCGACGACGGGGGGTGTTATTGAAGCTTTCTTT. This codes for CASAPTTGGVIEAFF.

V and J are TRBV29-1 and TRBJ1-3; tentatively, D is TRBD1 (5 bases). Trimming shortened V by 7 bases and J by 3 bases, and 13 bases separated the two germline ends. The CDR3 has 13 amino acids. Germline V gene lookup returns CDR1 SQVTM and CDR2 ANQGSEA. The CDR3 sequence is CSAQDTNGNTIYF. The CDR3 region has the DNA TGCAGCGCCCAGGACACAAATGGAAACACCATATATTTT.

The chain employs TRBV5-5 and TRBJ1-6; D uncertain. The CDR3 is 14 residues long. V lost 5 bases and J lost 2, with 8 bases in between. Germline-derived CDR1 and CDR2 are SGHKS and YYEKEE (reference sequence). In DNA form, the CDR3 reads TGTGCCAGCAGAACGGGGACCTATAATTCACCCCTCCACTTT. Translation: CASRTGTYNSPLHF.

The chain recombines TRBV19 with TRBJ1-1; TRBD1 matches at 7 bases. CDR1 is LNHDA and CDR2 is SQIVND in the germline V gene (reference sequence). This CDR3 region has 14 residues. The J segment lost 4 bases and the V segment lost 5 bases, leaving 7 bases of the junction unmatched. CDR3 DNA: TGTGCCAGTAGTGTTTTAACAGGGGTCACTGAAGCTTTCTTT. Translation: CASSVLTGVTEAFF.

The chain couples TRBV9 to TRBJ1-4; D is undetermined. Germline loops: CDR1 SGDLS, CDR2 YYNGEE. The CDR3 is 15 residues long. Trimming cost V 3 bases and J 7 bases, with 16 bases left between them. The chain's CDR3 is CASSAAHGRAEKLFF. The CDR3 DNA is TGTGCCAGCAGCGCCGCCCATGGGAGAGCTGAAAAACTGTTTTTT.

This sequence joins TRBV30 and TRBJ2-1; a possible D gene is TRBD2 (5 bases). CDR1 is GTSNPN and CDR2 is SVGIG in the germline V gene (reference sequence). Trimming pared 3 bases from V and 6 bases from J, leaving 15 bases between. The CDR3 has 14 amino acids. DNA for the CDR3: TGTGCCTGGAGGGTGGGAGCGCCTGGCAATGAGCAGTTCTTC. Translating gives CAWRVGAPGNEQFF.

In this sample, this clone turned up once. This CDR3 is also generated by other DNA sequences in the sample. The chain recombines TRBV5-1 with TRBJ1-2, with 7 positions matching TRBD1. CDR1 and CDR2 from the germline V gene are SGHRS and YFSETQ. V was pared by 0 bases and J by 6 bases, with 2 bases of the junction left unmatched. The CDR3 contains 13 residues. The CDR3 loop is CASSLGQGDGYTF. The CDR3 coding sequence is TGCGCCAGCAGCTTGGGACAGGGCGATGGCTACACCTTC.

The chain carries TRBV20-1 and TRBJ2-7; possible D gene TRBD2, 5 bases. Germline V lookup: CDR1 DFQATT, CDR2 SNEGSKA (reference sequence). The length of the CDR3 is 16 residues. The V end lost 3 bases, the J end lost 0 bases, and 18 bases lay between the germline ends. Here the CDR3 DNA reads TGCAGTGCTAGTAGCCCAGGACTCCGAGCCTCCTACGAGCAGTACTTC. Protein sequence: CSASSPGLRASYEQYF.

This clone showed up just once. The chain is built from TRBV24-1 and TRBJ1-2, with TRBD1 matching 8 bases. Trimming cost V 0 bases and J 8 bases; bases outside gene matches: 10. CDR1 KGHDR and CDR2 SFDVKD come from the germline V gene. The CDR3 extends over 16 amino acids. CDR3 nucleotide sequence: TGTGCCACCAGTGATTTGAAACAGGGGGATTGTGAGGGCTACACCTTC. It encodes CATSDLKQGDCEGYTF.

This clone was detected only once. V gene TRBV27 combines with J gene TRBJ2-1; 8 nucleotides match TRBD1. With V trimmed by 2 bases and J by 8 bases, 14 bases remained unmatched. This CDR3 comprises 17 residues. The V gene's germline CDR1 is MNHEY and CDR2 SMNVEV (reference sequence). The CDR3 nucleotides are TGTGCCAGCAGTTTACTTACCACCCCAGGGACAGGCCATGAGCAGTTCTTC. Amino acids: CASSLLTTPGTGHEQFF.

The rearrangement links TRBV30 to TRBJ1-2; the match to TRBD1 covers 9 bases. Trimming removed 1 base from V and 6 bases from J; junction bases left unmatched: 3. Germline V CDR1 and CDR2: GTSNPN, SVGIG (reference sequence). The CDR3 loop spans 13 amino acids. The CDR3, as DNA: TGTGCCTGGAGTGCAGACAGGGGGAATGGCTACACCTTC. Translation gives CAWSADRGNGYTF.

This rearrangement joins TRBV12-3 or TRBV12-4 to TRBJ2-1; 9 bases align to TRBD2. The V and J ends lost 8 bases and 5 bases, in that order; junction bases with no gene match: 4. The CDR3 totals 13 residues. The CDR3 nucleotides are TGTGCCAGCGCGGCGGGAGGGAACAATGAGCAGTTCTTC. Encoded protein: CASAAGGNNEQFF.